This TCR beta chain was captured by sequencing in a study of blood T cell repertoires in COVID-19. Study-level background: Sources were T cells, B-cell-depleted T cells, or PBMCs; the material itself was cDNA or gDNA.

V was trimmed by 1 base and J by 4 bases, leaving 11 bases between them. The CDR3 covers 14 residues. The germline V gene has CDR1 SNHLY and CDR2 FYNNEI. Per the original methods: Nucleated cell counts were estimated from reference gene primer amplification. Some clones are missing from TCRdb's copy, which holds only in-frame ones; the method was immunoSEQ multiplex PCR. D and trimming come from the DNA, and the V and J calls and clone size come from that table. This table holds more than 200,000 clones, roughly four fifths found once. The TCR was taken from a man at least 80 years old with acute or convalescent COVID-19. This chain links TRBV2 with TRBJ2-7, with a weak D call TRBD1 (6 bases). The sample was peripheral blood. This CDR3 reads CASSEEGGGYEQYF. In DNA form, the CDR3 reads TGTGCCAGCAGTGAAGAAGGGGGTGGATACGAGCAGTACTTC.